This T cell receptor beta chain emerged from a study of blood T cell repertoires in COVID-19. Study information: In each case, the material was cDNA or gDNA derived from T cells, B-cell-depleted T cells, or PBMCs.

TCRdb keeps only in-frame clones here, not all; method: immunoSEQ multiplex PCR. The sample carries some 290,000 clones, roughly nine tenths recorded once. V lost 1 base and J lost 2, with 5 bases in between. The CDR3 spans 14 residues. The germline CDR1 and CDR2 sequences are LGHNA and YNFKEQ. While infection was still active, Seattle patients were enrolled and then followed longitudinally. This clone was recorded only once. This TCR derives from a woman in her 30s with COVID-19, enrolled during active disease. The genes are TRBV4-2 and TRBJ2-2; D gene unclear. What was sequenced was peripheral blood. The CDR3 DNA reads TGTGCCAGCAGCCAAGCCTCTAACACCGGGGAGCTGTTTTTT. This codes for CASSQASNTGELFF.